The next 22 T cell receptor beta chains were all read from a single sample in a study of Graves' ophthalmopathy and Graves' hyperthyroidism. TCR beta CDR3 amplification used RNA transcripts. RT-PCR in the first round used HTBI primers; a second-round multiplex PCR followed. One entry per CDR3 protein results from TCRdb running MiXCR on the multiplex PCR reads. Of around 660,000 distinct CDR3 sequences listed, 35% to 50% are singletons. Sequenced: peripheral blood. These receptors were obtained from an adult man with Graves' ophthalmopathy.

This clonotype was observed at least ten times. The CDR3 sequence: CASSLEVQAYEQYF. The CDR3 region has the DNA TGTGCCAGCAGCTTAGAGGTACAGGCCTACGAGCAGTACTTC. The chain combines TRBV7-8 with TRBJ2-7; tentatively, D is TRBD1 (5 bases). This CDR3 spans 14 amino acids. The ends were cut back, 1 base at V and 2 bases at J, with 9 bases in the middle. Germline values: CDR1 SGHVS, CDR2 FQNEAQ.

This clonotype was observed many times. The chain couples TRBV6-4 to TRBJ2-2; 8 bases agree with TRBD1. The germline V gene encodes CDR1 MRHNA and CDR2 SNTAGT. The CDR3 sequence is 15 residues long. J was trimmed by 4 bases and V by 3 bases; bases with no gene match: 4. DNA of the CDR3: TGTGCCAGCAGTGAGACAGGGGAGAGCACCGGGGAGCTGTTTTTT. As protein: CASSETGESTGELFF.

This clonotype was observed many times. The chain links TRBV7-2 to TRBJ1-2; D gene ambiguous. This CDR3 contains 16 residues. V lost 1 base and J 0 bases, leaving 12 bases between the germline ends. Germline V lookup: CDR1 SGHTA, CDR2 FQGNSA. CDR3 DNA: TGTGCCAGCAGCTTAGGCACAAGGCGTCCTAACTATGGCTACACCTTC. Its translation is CASSLGTRRPNYGYTF. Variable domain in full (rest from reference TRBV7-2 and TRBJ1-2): GAGVSQSPSNKVTEKGKDVELRCDPISGHTALYWYRQSLGQGLEFLIYFQGNSAPDKSGLPSDRFSAERTGGSVSTLTIQRTQQEDSAVYLCASSLGTRRPNYGYTFGSGTRLTVV.

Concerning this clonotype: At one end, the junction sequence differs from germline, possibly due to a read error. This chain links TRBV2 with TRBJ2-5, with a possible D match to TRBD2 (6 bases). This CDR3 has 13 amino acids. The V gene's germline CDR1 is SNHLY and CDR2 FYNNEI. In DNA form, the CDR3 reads TGTGCCAGCAGTGGGGGACTTCAAGGGACCCAGTACTTC. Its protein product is CASSGGLQGTQYF. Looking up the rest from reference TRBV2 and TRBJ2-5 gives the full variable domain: EPEVTQTPSHQVTQMGQEVILRCVPISNHLYFYWYRQILGQKVEFLVSFYNNEISEKSEIFDDQFSVERPDGSNFTLKIRSTKLEDSAMYFCASSGGLQGTQYFGPGTRLLVL.

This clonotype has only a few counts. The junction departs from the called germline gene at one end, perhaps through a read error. CDR3 nucleotides: TGTGCCAGCAGTCCCGGGACCGTGAGCTCCTACGAGCAGTACTTC. This sequence encodes CASSPGTVSSYEQYF. This chain uses TRBV10-3 with TRBJ2-7, with D perhaps matching TRBD1 or TRBD2 (5 bases each). This CDR3 spans 15 amino acids. Germline CDR1 reads ENHRY; CDR2 reads SYGVKD.

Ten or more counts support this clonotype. The CDR3 spells CASSMGRIYSNQPQHF. CDR3 bases: TGTGCCAGTAGTATGGGCAGGATCTATAGCAATCAGCCCCAGCATTTT. The chain uses TRBV19 and TRBJ1-5, with D unclear. Looked up from germline, CDR1 is LNHDA and CDR2 is SQIVND (reference sequence). The CDR3 is made up of 16 amino acids. The V end lost 3 bases, the J end lost 0 bases, and 12 bases lay between the germline ends.

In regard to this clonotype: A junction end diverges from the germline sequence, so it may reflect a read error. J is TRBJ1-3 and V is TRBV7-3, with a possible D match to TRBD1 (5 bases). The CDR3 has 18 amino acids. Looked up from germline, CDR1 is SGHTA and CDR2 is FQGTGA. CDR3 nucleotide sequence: TGCGCCAGCAGCCAAGGAACCGCTTGGGGGAGGTCTGGAAACACCATATATTTT. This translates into CASSQGTAWGRSGNTIYF.

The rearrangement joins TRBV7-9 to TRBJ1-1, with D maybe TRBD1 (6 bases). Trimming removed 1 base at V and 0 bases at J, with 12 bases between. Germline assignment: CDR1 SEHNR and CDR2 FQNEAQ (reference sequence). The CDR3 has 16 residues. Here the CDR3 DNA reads TGTGCCAGCAGCTTAGGGGGGGGGCTTTTGAACACTGAAGCTTTCTTT. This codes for CASSLGGGLLNTEAFF.

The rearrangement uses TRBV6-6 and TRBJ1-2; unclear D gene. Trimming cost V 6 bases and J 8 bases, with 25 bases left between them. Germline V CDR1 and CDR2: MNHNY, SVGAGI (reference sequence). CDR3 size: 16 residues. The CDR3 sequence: CASRATGGGFYYGYTF. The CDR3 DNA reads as TGTGCCAGCAGAGCAACCGGTGGCGGTTTTTATTACGGCTACACCTTC.

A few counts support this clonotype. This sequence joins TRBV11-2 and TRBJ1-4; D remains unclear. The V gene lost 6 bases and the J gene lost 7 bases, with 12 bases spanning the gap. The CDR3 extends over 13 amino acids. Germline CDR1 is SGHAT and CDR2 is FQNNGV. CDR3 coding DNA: TGTGCCAGCAGAGACGGTCCCTCTGAAAAACTGTTTTTT. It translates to CASRDGPSEKLFF.

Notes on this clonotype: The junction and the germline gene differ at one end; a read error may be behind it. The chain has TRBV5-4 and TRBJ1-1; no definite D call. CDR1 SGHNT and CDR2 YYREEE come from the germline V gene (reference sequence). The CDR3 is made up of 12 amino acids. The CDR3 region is CASSQAGRGGIF. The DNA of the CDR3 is TGTGCCAGCAGCCAAGCCGGACGGGGAGGGATCTTT.

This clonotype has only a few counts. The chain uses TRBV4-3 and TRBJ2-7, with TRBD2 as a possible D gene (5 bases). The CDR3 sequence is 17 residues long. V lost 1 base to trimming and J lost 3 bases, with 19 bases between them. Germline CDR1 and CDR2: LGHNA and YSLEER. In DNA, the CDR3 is TGCGCCAGCAGCCAAGGACGTGTCGGGAAAAAATACTACGAGCAGTACTTC. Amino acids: CASSQGRVGKKYYEQYF.

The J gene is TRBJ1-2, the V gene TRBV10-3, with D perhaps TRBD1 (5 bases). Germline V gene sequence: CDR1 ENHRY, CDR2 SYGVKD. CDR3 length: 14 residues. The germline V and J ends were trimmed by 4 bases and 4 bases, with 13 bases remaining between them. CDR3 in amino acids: CAISVGGSVYGYTF. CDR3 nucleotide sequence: TGTGCCATCAGTGTTGGGGGGAGTGTCTATGGCTACACCTTC.

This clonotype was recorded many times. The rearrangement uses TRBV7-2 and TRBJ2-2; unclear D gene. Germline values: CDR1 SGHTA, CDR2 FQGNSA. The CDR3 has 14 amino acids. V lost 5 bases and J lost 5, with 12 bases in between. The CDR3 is CASSEDTRTGELFF. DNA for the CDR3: TGTGCCAGCAGCGAAGATACAAGGACCGGGGAGCTGTTTTTT.

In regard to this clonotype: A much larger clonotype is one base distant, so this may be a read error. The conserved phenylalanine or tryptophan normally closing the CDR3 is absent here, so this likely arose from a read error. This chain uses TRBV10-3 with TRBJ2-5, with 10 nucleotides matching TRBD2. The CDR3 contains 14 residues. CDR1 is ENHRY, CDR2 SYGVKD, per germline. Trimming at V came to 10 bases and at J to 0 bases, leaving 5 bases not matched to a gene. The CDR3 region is CASPTSGDQETQYL. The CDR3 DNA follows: TGTGCCAGCCCCACTAGCGGGGACCAAGAGACCCAGTACCTC.

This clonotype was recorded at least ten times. CDR3 nucleotide sequence: TGTGCCAGTAGTAAGGACAGGTTCGGAGGGAACACTGAAGCTTTCTTT. Encoded protein: CASSKDRFGGNTEAFF. The rearrangement uses TRBV19 and TRBJ1-1; 7 bases match TRBD1. Germline V gene lookup returns CDR1 LNHDA and CDR2 SQIVND (reference sequence). The CDR3 totals 16 residues. The J segment lost 1 base and the V segment lost 4 bases, leaving 9 bases of the junction unmatched.

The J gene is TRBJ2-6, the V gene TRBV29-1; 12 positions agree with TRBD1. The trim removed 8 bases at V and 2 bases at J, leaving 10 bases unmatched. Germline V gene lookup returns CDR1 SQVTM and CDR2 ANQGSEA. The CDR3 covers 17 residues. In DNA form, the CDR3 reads TGCAGCAGTTATTCCGGGACAGGGGGCGCTGGGGCCAACGTCCTGACTTTC. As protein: CSSYSGTGGAGANVLTF.

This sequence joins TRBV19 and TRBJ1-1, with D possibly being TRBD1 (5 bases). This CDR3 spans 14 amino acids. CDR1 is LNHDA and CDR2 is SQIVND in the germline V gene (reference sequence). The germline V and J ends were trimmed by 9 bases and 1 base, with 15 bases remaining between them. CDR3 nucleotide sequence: TGTGCCAGCCCACGGCTGACAGAGAACACTGAAGCTTTCTTT. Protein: CASPRLTENTEAFF.

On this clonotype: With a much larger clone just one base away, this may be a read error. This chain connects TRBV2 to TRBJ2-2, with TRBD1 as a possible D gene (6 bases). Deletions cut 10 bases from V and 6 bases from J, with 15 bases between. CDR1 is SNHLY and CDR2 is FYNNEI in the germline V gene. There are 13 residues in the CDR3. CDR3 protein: CAIRIQGSGELFF. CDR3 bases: TGTGCCATCAGAATACAGGGTTCCGGGGAGCTGTTTTTT.

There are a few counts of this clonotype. This CDR3 is CASSGDRRYEQYF. The DNA of the CDR3 is TGTGCCAGCAGTGGGGACCGGAGATACGAGCAGTACTTC. This rearrangement joins TRBV6-2 or TRBV6-3 to TRBJ2-7, with D perhaps given as TRBD1 or TRBD2 (5 bases each). CDR1 MNHEY and CDR2 SVGEGT come from the germline V gene. This CDR3 has 13 residues. The germline V and J ends were trimmed by 5 bases and 4 bases, with 12 bases remaining between them.

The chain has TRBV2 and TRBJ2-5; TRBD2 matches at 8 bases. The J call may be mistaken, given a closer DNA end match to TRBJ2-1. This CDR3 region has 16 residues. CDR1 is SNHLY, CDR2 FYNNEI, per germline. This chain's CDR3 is CASRQTNGRALNEQFF. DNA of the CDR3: TGTGCCAGCAGGCAGACTAACGGGAGGGCCTTGAATGAGCAGTTCTTC.

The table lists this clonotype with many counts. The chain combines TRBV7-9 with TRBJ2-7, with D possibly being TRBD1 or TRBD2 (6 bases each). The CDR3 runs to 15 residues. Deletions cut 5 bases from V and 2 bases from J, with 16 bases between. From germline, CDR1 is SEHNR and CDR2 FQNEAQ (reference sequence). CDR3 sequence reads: CASSPGGGTPYEQYF. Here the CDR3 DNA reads TGTGCCAGCAGCCCCGGCGGAGGGACACCCTACGAGCAGTACTTC.